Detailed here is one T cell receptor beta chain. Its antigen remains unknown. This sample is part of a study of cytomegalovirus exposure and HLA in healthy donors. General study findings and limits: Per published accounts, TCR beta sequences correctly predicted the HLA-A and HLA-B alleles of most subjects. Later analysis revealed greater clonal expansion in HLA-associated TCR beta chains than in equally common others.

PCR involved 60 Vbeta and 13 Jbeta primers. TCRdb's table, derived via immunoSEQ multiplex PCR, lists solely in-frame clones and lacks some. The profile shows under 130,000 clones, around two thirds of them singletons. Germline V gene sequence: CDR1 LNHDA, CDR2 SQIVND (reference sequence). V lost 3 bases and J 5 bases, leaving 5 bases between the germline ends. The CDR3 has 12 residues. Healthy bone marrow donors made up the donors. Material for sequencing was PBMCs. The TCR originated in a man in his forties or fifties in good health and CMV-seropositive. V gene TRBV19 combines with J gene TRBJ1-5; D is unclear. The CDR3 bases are TGTGCCAGTAGTATCCGTTATCAGCCCCAGCATTTT. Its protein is CASSIRYQPQHF.